This T cell receptor (beta chain) was identified in a study of T cell repertoires in aging, cancer and after chemotherapy. The study's findings and limits: Age-matched healthy donors had significantly more diverse, less clonal blood TCR repertoires than untreated cancer patients. In healthy donors, age-related TCR diversity loss mainly reflected lost richness.

V lost 3 bases to trimming and J lost 2 bases; unmatched junction nucleotides: 7. This CDR3 contains 15 residues. CDR1 SGHDT and CDR2 YYEEEE come from the germline V gene. Comment on this clonotype: No antigen is known for it.

TCR beta rearrangements were amplified from peripheral blood genomic DNA. Rearranged V-D-J TRB sequences were amplified with a mixed TRB-A/B primer pool. TCRdb analysed the multiplex PCR reads with MiXCR anew, one entry per CDR3 protein. The table lists fewer than 4,500 distinct CDR3 sequences, roughly 40% of them singletons. V usage is TRBV5-6 and J usage is TRBJ2-7, with TRBD2 matching 8 bases. Sequences were obtained from blood. The receptor was isolated from a human donor with a solid tumor. As DNA, the CDR3 is TGTGCCAGCAGCTCGACCGGACTAGCAGCCTACGAGCAGTACTTC. This codes for CASSSTGLAAYEQYF.